The sequence of this TCR beta chain was determined in a study of blood T cell repertoires in COVID-19. This clone was recorded only once. Generated by immunoSEQ multiplex PCR, the TCRdb table keeps only in-frame clones and is missing some. Counted here are fewer than 350,000 clones, around nine tenths occurring once; the ten biggest clones make up about 8.8%. The source is a man aged 40-49 years with active or convalescent COVID-19. The sequenced material came from peripheral blood.

The CDR3 bases are TGTGCCAGCAGCTTGGAGCCCTTCGGGGGCACCGGGGAGCTGTTTTTT. Translating gives CASSLEPFGGTGELFF. The rearrangement joins TRBV5-4 to TRBJ2-2; D might be TRBD2 (6 bases). The ends were cut back, 0 bases at V and 4 bases at J, with 13 bases in the middle. Per germline, CDR1 SGHNT and CDR2 YYREEE (reference sequence). The CDR3 totals 16 residues.